Here is one TCR beta chain with its context. CDR1 and CDR2 from the germline V gene are SGHAT and FQNNGV. Trimming stripped 4 bases from V and 0 bases from J, with 4 bases between. The CDR3 spans 13 residues. This sample is drawn from a study of blood T cell repertoires in COVID-19. For the study at large: Donors in the United States, Italy and Spain gave samples during acute or convalescent COVID-19. The analysed material was cDNA or gDNA that came from T cells, B-cell-depleted T cells, or PBMCs.

Original processing methods: The assay estimated nucleated cells by amplifying reference gene primers. Clones were read by immunoSEQ multiplex PCR, and TCRdb kept only the in-frame ones, dropping some. V and J calls and clone size are given by that table; D and trimming were obtained from the DNA. The sample shows around 45,000 clones, roughly 71% of them seen only once. The chain is built from TRBV11-2 and TRBJ1-5; D ambiguous. Sample: peripheral blood. The clonotype originates from a man aged 80 or over with acute or convalescent COVID-19. In DNA form, the CDR3 reads TGTGCCAGCAGCTCCTTTAGCAATCAGCCCCAGCATTTT. Protein product: CASSSFSNQPQHF.